This T cell receptor beta chain was found in a study of shared clonotypes between healthy human individuals. General study points: Naive subsets usually exceeded memory subsets in estimated richness.

Notes on this clone: Its antigen is not known.

Each cell subset's genomic DNA was divided evenly among several immunoSEQ plates. Using immunoSEQ multiplex PCR, the repertoire was profiled, and TCRdb retains in-frame clones only, with some absent. The data hold around 2.5 million clones, with roughly 93% observed a single time. Sequencing was performed on naive CD4+ T cells from PBMCs. Subset: CD45RA+ positively selected. The source of this sequence is a man younger than 30 in good health. Some clones in this sample may be carry-over from other donors' samples.

The CDR3 protein is CASSPGTGAEPQYF. Written as DNA, the CDR3 is TGTGCCAGCTCCCCCGGGACAGGGGCCGAACCGCAGTACTTC. The V call is TRBV18, the J call TRBJ2-7; 10 bases match TRBD1. V shed 6 bases, J shed 9 bases, and the junction held 11 bases outside the gene matches. The CDR3 has 14 residues. The germline V gene has CDR1 KGHSH and CDR2 LQKENI.